Shown below are 7 T cell receptor beta chains from a single sample sequenced in a study of blood T cell repertoires in COVID-19. This table comes from immunoSEQ multiplex PCR, and its TCRdb copy is limited to in-frame clones, with some not included. Seen here are some 160,000 clones, around 84% observed once, and the top ten hold 2% to 3%. The source material was peripheral blood. Receptors were obtained from an elderly woman with COVID-19, enrolled during active disease.

V and J are TRBV7-2 and TRBJ2-3; weak D call: TRBD2 (6 bases). In germline, CDR1 is SGHTA, CDR2 FQGNSA. The V end was cut by 5 bases, the J end by 4 bases, with 19 bases between. The CDR3 runs 16 residues. As DNA, the CDR3 is TGTGCCAGCAGCCCCAGGCAGACTAGTAGGTCAGATACGCAGTATTTT. Its translation: CASSPRQTSRSDTQYF.

On this clone itself: This sample also contains other DNA sequences that code for the same CDR3. The J gene is TRBJ1-2, the V gene TRBV18, with a tentative D call TRBD1 (6 bases). The length of the CDR3 is 13 residues. Per the germline V gene, CDR1 is KGHSH and CDR2 is LQKENI. The V end lost 4 bases, the J end lost 1 base, and 7 bases lay between the germline ends. CDR3 nucleotide sequence: TGTGCCAGCTCACAGGACAGTAACTATGGCTACACCTTC. This translates into CASSQDSNYGYTF.

Of note for this clone: At the DNA level, this CDR3 is encoded by other sequences in the same sample as well. This chain connects TRBV3-1 (or the pseudogene TRBV3-2) to TRBJ1-1; the D is unclear. Deletions cut 4 bases from V and 0 bases from J, with 9 bases between. The CDR3 totals 14 residues. CDR1 and CDR2 (germline): LGHDT, YNNKEL (reference sequence). The CDR3 here is CASSRGLMNTEAFF. The CDR3 region has the DNA TGTGCCAGCAGCCGAGGTCTCATGAACACTGAAGCTTTCTTT.

V gene TRBV11-1 combines with J gene TRBJ2-7, with 9 nucleotides matching TRBD2. CDR3 size: 15 residues. Losses at the gene ends were 5 bases for V and 5 bases for J; bases not matched to a gene: 10. Germline V gene lookup returns CDR1 SGHAT and CDR2 FQDESV (reference sequence). CDR3 coding DNA: TGTGCCAGCAGCGTTCTTGCGGGAGGGCGGGACGAGCAGTACTTC. Its protein is CASSVLAGGRDEQYF.

V is TRBV28 and J is TRBJ1-2; a weak D match, TRBD1 (6 bases). V lost 5 bases, J lost 7 bases, and 17 bases lay in between. This CDR3 is 14 amino acids long. Germline CDR1 is MDHEN and CDR2 is SYDVKM. The CDR3 protein is CASSPPHRVAGYTF. DNA for the CDR3: TGTGCCAGCAGTCCGCCCCACAGGGTGGCTGGCTACACCTTC.

The chain's CDR3 is CASSRPSGSSYNEQFF. For the CDR3, the DNA is TGTGCCAGCAGTCGACCTAGCGGAAGCTCCTACAATGAGCAGTTCTTC. The chain combines TRBV2 with TRBJ2-1, with 7 positions matching TRBD2. The germline V gene encodes CDR1 SNHLY and CDR2 FYNNEI. The CDR3 covers 16 residues. The V gene end was trimmed by 5 bases and the J gene end by 0 bases; junction bases not matched to a gene: 7.

The chain uses TRBV2 and TRBJ1-1; TRBD1 agrees at 8 bases. J was trimmed by 3 bases and V by 7 bases; bases with no gene match: 7. Germline lookup yields CDR1 SNHLY and CDR2 FYNNEI. The CDR3 totals 14 residues. The CDR3 is CASNPQGADTEAFF. CDR3 sequence (DNA): TGTGCCAGCAACCCCCAGGGGGCGGACACTGAAGCTTTCTTT.